The 5 T cell receptor beta chains listed next were all sequenced from one sample in a study of cytomegalovirus exposure and HLA in healthy donors. Sequenced by immunoSEQ multiplex PCR; TCRdb stores in-frame clones only, minus some. The sample lists 65,000 to 80,000 clones; 85% to 95% were seen once. The sequenced sample was PBMCs. These TCRs come from a woman in her late teens or twenties in good health and CMV-seropositive.

This clone was seen a handful of times. The chain joins TRBV28 to TRBJ1-1; possibly TRBD1 for D (6 bases). The CDR3 is 14 amino acids. Germline CDR1 is MDHEN and CDR2 is SYDVKM. Trimming took off 10 bases at V and 1 base at J, with 16 bases between the two ends. The CDR3 region is CATHARGTNTEAFF. CDR3 in DNA: TGTGCCACCCACGCCAGGGGTACGAACACTGAAGCTTTCTTT.

The gene calls are TRBV30 and TRBJ1-1; 9 bases are a match to TRBD1. This CDR3 contains 14 residues. The V segment lost 2 bases and the J segment 7 bases; nucleotides outside the gene matches: 8. Germline CDR1 reads GTSNPN; CDR2 reads SVGIG (reference sequence). This chain's CDR3 is CAWSPDLTGGEAFF. In DNA, the CDR3 is TGTGCCTGGAGTCCAGACCTGACAGGGGGTGAAGCTTTCTTT.

The chain joins TRBV2 to TRBJ1-2; 7 nucleotides line up with TRBD1. Germline values: CDR1 SNHLY, CDR2 FYNNEI. Unmatched junction bases numbered 2, after V lost 1 base and J lost 6 bases. This CDR3 is 13 amino acids long. CDR3 nucleotides: TGTGCCAGCAGTGAAGACAGGGGAAATGGCTACACCTTC. This gives the protein CASSEDRGNGYTF.

The gene calls are TRBV2 and TRBJ1-6; D not certain. The V end was cut by 7 bases, the J end by 9 bases, with 16 bases between. The CDR3 runs 14 residues. The V gene's germline CDR1 is SNHLY and CDR2 FYNNEI. The CDR3 protein is CASNGPPRVSPLHF. CDR3 nucleotides: TGTGCCAGCAATGGGCCTCCGCGGGTTTCACCCCTCCACTTT.

CDR3 loop: CASSYSGTISRKLFF. The CDR3 region has the DNA TGTGCCAGCAGTTACTCGGGCACCATATCCCGAAAACTGTTTTTT. J is TRBJ1-4 and V is TRBV6-5, with D unclear. Germline CDR1 reads MNHEY; CDR2 reads SVGAGI. Trimming shortened V by 0 bases and J by 10 bases, and 15 bases separated the two germline ends. CDR3 length: 15 residues.